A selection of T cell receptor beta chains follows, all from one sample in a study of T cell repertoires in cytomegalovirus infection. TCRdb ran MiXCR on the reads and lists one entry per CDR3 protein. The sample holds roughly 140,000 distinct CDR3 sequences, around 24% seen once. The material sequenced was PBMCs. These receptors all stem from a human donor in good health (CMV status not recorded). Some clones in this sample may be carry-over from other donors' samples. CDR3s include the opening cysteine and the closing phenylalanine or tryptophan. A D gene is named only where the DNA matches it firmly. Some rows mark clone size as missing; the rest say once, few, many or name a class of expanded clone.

CASSLTGQGYTF,TGCGCCAGCAGCTTAACAGGGCAAGGCTACACCTTC,few,TRBV5-1,12,TRBJ1-2,.
CASSSLVTGGYNEQFF,TGTGCCAGCAGTAGTCTGGTAACGGGAGGATACAATGAGCAGTTCTTC,.,TRBV6-1,16,TRBJ2-1,TRBD2
CSAPGTGLYHGTQYF,TGCAGTGCTCCCGGGACAGGCCTATATCACGGGACCCAGTACTTC,few,TRBV20-1,15,TRBJ2-5,TRBD1
CASNPDVGGSNEQFF,TGTGCCAGCAATCCCGATGTGGGGGGGTCTAATGAGCAGTTCTTC,.,TRBV7-4,15,TRBJ2-1,TRBD2
CSASTGGSEPQHF,TGCAGTGCTAGTACAGGGGGCAGTGAGCCCCAGCATTTT,.,TRBV20-1,13,TRBJ1-5,TRBD1
CASSLDGDYEQYF,TGTGCCAGCAGCTTGGACGGCGACTACGAGCAGTACTTC,.,TRBV5-6,13,TRBJ2-7,.
CASRLQVYSNQPQHF,TGTGCCAGCAGATTACAGGTCTATAGCAATCAGCCCCAGCATTTT,.,TRBV9,15,TRBJ1-5,.
CASMGLGHHEQYF,TGTGCCAGTATGGGCCTCGGACACCACGAGCAGTACTTC,.,TRBV19,13,TRBJ2-7,.
CSAREWGTSRADTQYF,TGCAGTGCTAGAGAGTGGGGGACTAGTCGCGCAGATACGCAGTATTTT,.,TRBV20-1,16,TRBJ2-3,TRBD2
CAISDFGTNTEAFF,TGTGCCATCAGTGACTTCGGGACGAACACTGAAGCTTTCTTT,few,TRBV10-3,14,TRBJ1-1,.
CASSSPGLTGYEQYF,TGTGCCAGCAGCTCCCCGGGACTAACGGGCTACGAGCAGTACTTC,many,TRBV7-2,15,TRBJ2-7,TRBD2
CASGRMNTEAFF,TGTGCCAGCGGACGGATGAACACTGAAGCTTTCTTT,many,TRBV28,12,TRBJ1-1,.
CASSLVGPPSEKLFF,TGTGCCAGCAGCTTAGTGGGACCCCCATCTGAAAAACTGTTTTTT,few,TRBV7-2,15,TRBJ1-4,.
CASRPPGQGFYQPQHF,TGTGCCAGTAGACCCCCGGGACAGGGGTTCTATCAGCCCCAGCATTTT,few,TRBV19,16,TRBJ1-5,TRBD1
CATRTDRPNTEAFF,TGTGCCACCAGAACCGACAGACCAAACACTGAAGCTTTCTTT,.,TRBV15,14,TRBJ1-1,.
CASSIKRTDNQPQHF,TGTGCCAGTAGTATCAAGCGGACAGACAATCAGCCCCAGCATTTT,.,TRBV19,15,TRBJ1-5,.
CASSQELTGYYEQYF,TGTGCCAGCAGCCAAGAACTTACGGGATACTACGAGCAGTACTTC,.,TRBV14,15,TRBJ2-7,.
CASSSESSGLNTGELFF,TGTGCCAGCAGCTCAGAGTCTAGCGGGCTGAACACCGGGGAGCTGTTTTTT,many,TRBV7-9,17,TRBJ2-2,TRBD2
CASSHGLAGGETQYF,TGTGCCAGCAGTCATGGACTAGCGGGAGGAGAGACCCAGTACTTC,many,TRBV7-6,15,TRBJ2-5,TRBD2
CASSLWGRGYTF,TGTGCCAGCAGTCTGTGGGGGCGAGGCTACACCTTC,.,TRBV2,12,TRBJ1-2,.
CASSTGGQAYEQYF,TGTGCCAGCAGCACGGGTGGGCAGGCCTACGAGCAGTACTTC,many,TRBV12-3/TRBV12-4,14,TRBJ2-7,.
CASSPRDRGSLYGYTF,TGTGCCAGCAGCCCACGGGACAGGGGCTCCCTCTATGGCTACACCTTC,many,TRBV7-8,16,TRBJ1-2,TRBD1
CASSLNPPNSPLHF,TGTGCCAGCAGCCTAAACCCCCCTAATTCACCCCTCCACTTT,.,TRBV7-9,14,TRBJ1-6,.
CASSQDRGQGVTEAFF,TGCGCCAGCAGCCAAGATAGAGGACAGGGGGTGACTGAAGCTTTCTTT,few,TRBV4-1,16,TRBJ1-1,TRBD1
CASEGSGKGYTF,TGTGCCAGCGAGGGGTCGGGGAAGGGCTACACCTTC,few,TRBV28,12,TRBJ1-2,.
CASSAPGLVYEQYF,TGTGCCAGCAGTGCCCCAGGGTTGGTCTACGAGCAGTACTTC,.,TRBV12-3/TRBV12-4,14,TRBJ2-7,.